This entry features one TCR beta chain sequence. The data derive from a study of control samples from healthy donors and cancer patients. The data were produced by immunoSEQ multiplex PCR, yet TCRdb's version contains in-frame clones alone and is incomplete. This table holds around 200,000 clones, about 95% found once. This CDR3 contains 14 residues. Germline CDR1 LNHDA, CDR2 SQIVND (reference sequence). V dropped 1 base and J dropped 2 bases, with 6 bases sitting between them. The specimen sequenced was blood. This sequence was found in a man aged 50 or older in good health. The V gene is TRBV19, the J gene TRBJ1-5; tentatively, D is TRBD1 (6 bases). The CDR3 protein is CASSIAGGNQPQHF. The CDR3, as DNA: TGTGCCAGTAGTATAGCAGGGGGCAATCAGCCCCAGCATTTT.